This TCR beta chain was found in a study of regulatory T cells in long-lasting Graves disease (dated by TCRdb to the early 2020s). Background on the whole study: In the newly diagnosed Graves' disease group, patients had been taking antithyroid drugs for less than 3 months. The study was registered as a clinical trial and conducted in China. Patients with persistent Graves' disease were compared with patients with newly diagnosed Graves' disease using TCR sequencing and RNA sequencing of peripheral blood. A total of roughly 33 samples were covered by TCR sequencing, comprising approximately 13 persistent and roughly 20 newly diagnosed Graves' disease patients.

Taken with the paper, the label for time point translates to: newly diagnosed GD, antithyroid drugs for less than 3 months. RNA was extracted from PBMCs in TRIzol for both TCR sequencing and RNA sequencing. The diagnosis of Graves' disease was made according to American Thyroid Association guidelines. Patients for the study were recruited at an endocrinology department in Xi'an, China. Each patient gave around 9.2 milliliters of peripheral blood, collected in an EDTA anticoagulant tube. Ficoll Paque Plus density gradient separation was used to isolate PBMCs, and no additional T cell sorting was done. RNA quality was checked with an Agilent 2100 Bioanalyzer and agarose gel, and concentration with a NanoDrop 2000. Library prep was done by multiplex PCR. Sequencing instrument: Illumina HiSeq 4000. iRepertoire HTBI primers and Arm-PCR amplification of CDR3 regions were used to construct TCR beta libraries. Before sequencing, the PCR products underwent gel purification. The study's processing was this. Gene usage analysis of CDR3 amino acid clonotypes used the roughly 62 TRBV and 14 to 15 TRBJ segments found across samples. COPE and FqMerger were used to merge the filtered high-quality paired reads into contigs. Contigs were aligned with BLAST to IMGT TRBV, TRBD and TRBJ reference genes, and CDR3 was defined per IMGT. Clonotypes above 0.1% frequency were classified as highly expanded clones. Shannon entropy served as the measure of repertoire diversity, while the Gini coefficient captured V-J evenness. Clonotypes shared by more than one individual were considered public. TCRdb trimmed public reads at Q25 via fastp, called clones via MiXCR and kept in-frame beta chains. Records with the same CDR3 protein are collapsed into one entry carrying the most frequent genes and DNA. TCRdb assigned the V and J calls; the authors' analysis was not used. The sample yields 550,000 to 600,000 distinct CDR3 sequences; approximately 16% were counted once. Approximately 12% of the sample belongs to the ten largest clones.

Including cysteine and phenylalanine, the CDR3 has 17 amino acids. Here the CDR3 DNA is all that survives: 51 bases in frame from base 1. Cut back by 4 bases and 3 bases, the V and J ends lie 18 bases apart. CDR1 and CDR2 are drawn from the germline V gene: SGHTA, FQGTGA. With respect to this clonotype: It lacks a known antigen. The record has no base qualities; no much larger clone is one base away.

Broad study findings and their caveats: The study examined only peripheral blood because the primary lesion, thyroid tissue, could not be accessed. Sequencing and analysis were restricted to the TCR beta chain. Persistent disease showed preferential use of TRBV28, TRBJ1-2 and TRBJ2-5, whereas newly diagnosed disease favored TRBV20-1 and TRBJ2-1. Compared with newly diagnosed patients, persistent Graves' disease patients had lower TCR Shannon entropy and fewer highly expanded clones, which suggests clonal expansion. As a limitation, the authors acknowledged that the small sample size may reduce accuracy. More public clonotypes were shared among persistent patients (under 3,000) than among newly diagnosed patients (roughly 1,000).

This same sample was also taken into another study, of T cells in Graves' hyperthyroidism and ophthalmopathy. The second paper further reports: A patient counted as having stable Graves' hyperthyroidism if no progression to ophthalmopathy occurred over 18 months of follow-up. Hyperthyroidism patients were newly diagnosed, had a disease duration of under 2 months, and were aged 18 to 65 years. Any patient with an uncontrolled infection, another autoimmune disease, pregnancy or lactation was excluded. Diagnoses relied on clinical symptoms, serum thyroxine and TRAb, thyroid ultrasound and orbital computed tomography. The first round of RT-PCR for the TCR CDR3 was performed with the HTBI primer set and the Qiagen OneStep RT-PCR kit. Most expanded thyroid clonotypes (frequency above 0.001) were also found in blood, which suggests that blood repertoires may mirror thyroid immune responses. In cross-validation, a model built on a 13 V-J signature told ophthalmopathy apart from stable hyperthyroidism with approximately 91% sensitivity and approximately 81% specificity, and in testing the same model reached 80%/75%. In validation, progression to ophthalmopathy was predicted by the model with around 70% sensitivity and roughly 72% specificity, a median of about 6 months before onset. A discovery cohort of about 96 patients, roughly 43 with Graves' ophthalmopathy and roughly 59 with stable Graves' hyperthyroidism, was used to find distinguishing TCR V-J signatures. An independent validation cohort of under 20 hyperthyroidism patients and 17 patients who later progressed to ophthalmopathy tested prospective prediction of ophthalmopathy. For training and testing, the roughly 100 patients in the discovery cohort were randomly divided in a 7:3 ratio. In addition, the study compared T-cell repertoires in thyroid tissue and in blood from 6 or 7 Graves' hyperthyroidism patients. After sampling, hyperthyroidism patients received methimazole starting at 30 mg daily, and ophthalmopathy patients received high-dose intravenous methylprednisolone. Libraries were constructed in a second round of multiplex PCR, after which size selection and purification were carried out. The libraries were sequenced on an Illumina HiSeq2000 using paired-end 100 bp reads. SOAPnuke was used to process the raw data, throwing out any read that contained adapters or uncalled bases, had a mean Phred below 15, or lacked an exact constant-primer or identifier match. High-quality paired reads were merged with COPE v1.2.5, and unique nucleotide sequences were defined as clonotypes. MiTCR v1.1 was used to align clonotypes to the IMGT TRBV, TRBD and TRBJ reference segments. The analysis was restricted to V-J combinations with a frequency above 0.0001, which together covered 99% to 99.2% of the repertoires. A TCS score was defined as the ratio between F50 (clonal expansion) and ExV (chaos), using BLOSUM62-based TCRdist between CDR3 peptides within each V-J. Welch's t-statistics and random forest reduced just over 500 V-J features to about 12, which were used in a naive Bayes classifier (R e1071). No statistical method was used to set the sample size in advance, and investigators knew the group allocation. TCR Vbeta CDR3 sequencing of some 140 peripheral blood samples (over 40 ophthalmopathy, 75 hyperthyroidism and roughly 17 progressor patients) is reported in the paper.

Recombination joined TRBV7-3 with TRBJ2-2; too little of a D gene remains to name it. Here the sequenced sample was peripheral blood mononuclear cells (PBMCs), taken at new diagnosis, from a patient treated with antithyroid drugs. This receptor was obtained from a man between 18 and 35 years old with Graves disease. Donor details come from another sample of the same person, matched by shared clones. The CDR3 loop reads CASSSPRTSPDTGELFF. Here is the DNA: TGTGCCAGCAGCTCGCCAAGGACCTCGCCCGACACCGGGGAGCTGTTTTTT.